Below are 28 T cell receptor beta chains sequenced from a single sample in a study of shared clonotypes between healthy human individuals. Method: immunoSEQ multiplex PCR; TCRdb's copy keeps in-frame clones and lacks some. In the table there are about 87,000 clones, about 45% of which are singletons. The sample was PBMCs. These receptors were taken from a middle-aged woman in good health. Some clones in this sample may be carry-over from other donors' samples.

Only a few counts were recorded for this clone. The same CDR3 is also encoded by other DNA sequences in this sample. The chain's CDR3 is CASSDGGLESYNEQFF. As DNA, the CDR3 is TGTGCCAGCAGTGATGGCGGACTAGAATCCTACAATGAGCAGTTCTTC. The chain combines TRBV25-1 with TRBJ2-1; 7 bases line up with TRBD2. The germline CDR1 and CDR2 sequences are MGHDK and SYGVNS. The trim removed 3 bases at V and 1 base at J, leaving 6 bases unmatched. CDR3 length equals 16 residues.

This clone has a count of ten or more. The CDR3 DNA sequence: TGTGCCTATCCGGACAGGAACACCATATATTTT. The encoded protein is CAYPDRNTIYF. The rearrangement uses TRBV30 and TRBJ1-3, with 7 bases that match TRBD1. This CDR3 comprises 11 residues. J lost 7 bases, V lost 7 bases, and 4 bases had no gene match. Germline V gene lookup returns CDR1 GTSNPN and CDR2 SVGIG (reference sequence). Complete variable domain (other parts from reference TRBV30 and TRBJ1-3): SQTIHQWPATLVQPVGSPLSLECTVEGTSNPNLYWYRQAAGRGLQLLFYSVGIGQISSEVPQNLSASRPQDRQFILSSKKLLLSDSGFYLCAYPDRNTIYFGEGSWLTVV.

This chain connects TRBV5-6 to TRBJ2-5, with D uncertain. This CDR3 spans 15 amino acids. The germline V gene encodes CDR1 SGHDT and CDR2 YYEEEE. Trimming pared 2 bases from V and 4 bases from J, leaving 15 bases between. DNA for the CDR3: TGTGCCAGCAGCTTTATCCCAAGGGTAGGAGAGACCCAGTACTTC. Translation: CASSFIPRVGETQYF.

This clone has a count of ten or more. This sequence joins TRBV9 and TRBJ2-3; unclear D gene. There are 14 residues in the CDR3. With 0 bases removed from V and 0 bases from J, the gap between germline ends came to 5 bases. CDR1 is SGDLS and CDR2 is YYNGEE in the germline V gene. For the CDR3, the DNA is TGTGCCAGCAGCGTAGCGACTAGCACAGATACGCAGTATTTT. Protein product: CASSVATSTDTQYF. Using reference TRBV9 and TRBJ2-3 for the parts outside the CDR3, the full variable domain is DSGVTQTPKHLITATGQRVTLRCSPRSGDLSVYWYQQSLDQGLQFLIQYYNGEERAKGNILERFSAQQFPDLHSELNLSSLELGDSALYFCASSVATSTDTQYFGPGTRLTVL.

The chain couples TRBV7-8 to TRBJ2-7, with 7 bases matching TRBD2. The CDR3 is 15 residues long. V lost 4 bases to trimming and J lost 3 bases; unmatched junction nucleotides: 9. The germline V gene has CDR1 SGHVS and CDR2 FQNEAQ. Here the CDR3 reads CASSSSGTKFYEQYF. The CDR3 DNA reads as TGTGCCAGCAGCTCTTCCGGGACTAAGTTCTACGAGCAGTACTTC.

This clone has more than one count but fewer than ten. The chain employs TRBV5-4 and TRBJ2-3; TRBD1 matches at 9 bases. Germline loops: CDR1 SGHNT, CDR2 YYREEE (reference sequence). This CDR3 is built from 15 residues. Trimming at V came to 4 bases and at J to 6 bases, leaving 9 bases not matched to a gene. The CDR3: CASSKTGGGIDTQYF. In nucleotides, the CDR3 is TGTGCCAGCAGCAAAACAGGGGGCGGTATCGATACGCAGTATTTT.

The rearrangement links TRBV11-3 to TRBJ2-1; TRBD1 aligns across 7 bases. The CDR3 length is 14 residues. The germline V gene has CDR1 SGHNT and CDR2 YENEEA. The V gene end was trimmed by 6 bases and the J gene end by 1 base; junction bases not matched to a gene: 3. CDR3 sequence reads: CASSPGQSYNEQFF. CDR3 nucleotide sequence: TGTGCCAGCAGTCCGGGACAGTCCTACAATGAGCAGTTCTTC.

Note on this clone: A far larger clone differs by one base, so this is likely a read error. The CDR3 loop reads CAWQRGRSGNTIYF. DNA for the CDR3: TGTGCCTGGCAAAGAGGCCGCTCTGGAAACACCATATATTTT. The rearrangement uses TRBV30 and TRBJ1-3; D is uncertain. CDR1 GTSNPN and CDR2 SVGIG come from the germline V gene (reference sequence). CDR3 length equals 14 residues. Trimming shortened V by 5 bases and J by 0 bases, and 11 bases separated the two germline ends. Full variable domain (outside the CDR3, taken from reference TRBV30 and TRBJ1-3): SQTIHQWPATLVQPVGSPLSLECTVEGTSNPNLYWYRQAAGRGLQLLFYSVGIGQISSEVPQNLSASRPQDRQFILSSKKLLLSDSGFYLCAWQRGRSGNTIYFGEGSWLTVV.

This clone was recorded many times. The chain employs TRBV19 and TRBJ1-2, with D perhaps TRBD1 (5 bases). CDR1 and CDR2 from the germline V gene are LNHDA and SQIVND (reference sequence). This CDR3 spans 15 amino acids. With 3 bases removed from V and 4 bases from J, the gap between germline ends came to 15 bases. As DNA, the CDR3 is TGTGCCAGTAGTATTGAGGGGTACTCTACCTATGGCTACACCTTC. Residues: CASSIEGYSTYGYTF.

This clone came up a few times. The V gene is TRBV9, the J gene TRBJ1-5, with D possibly matching TRBD1 (6 bases). The CDR3 has 13 amino acids. Trimming shortened V by 3 bases and J by 9 bases, and 13 bases separated the two germline ends. CDR1 and CDR2 from the germline V gene are SGDLS and YYNGEE. CDR3 loop: CASSEGDGRPQHF. Here the CDR3 DNA reads TGTGCCAGCAGCGAGGGGGACGGGCGGCCCCAGCATTTT.

This chain links TRBV4-3 with TRBJ2-6; no clear D. This CDR3 region has 18 residues. V lost 0 bases to trimming and J lost 0 bases, with 12 bases between them. In germline, CDR1 is LGHNA, CDR2 YSLEER. This chain's CDR3 is CASSQDREVLSGANVLTF. The CDR3 nucleotides are TGCGCCAGCAGCCAAGATCGAGAGGTCCTCTCTGGGGCCAACGTCCTGACTTTC.

With respect to this clone: Different DNA sequences within this sample yield the same CDR3. CDR3 nucleotide sequence: TGTGCCAGCAGTTACTCCCGCGGGAGTTACGAGCAGTACTTC. Encoded protein: CASSYSRGSYEQYF. The chain joins TRBV6-5 to TRBJ2-7; 7 positions match TRBD2. Looked up from germline, CDR1 is MNHEY and CDR2 is SVGAGI. V gave up 0 bases and J gave up 4 bases; unmatched junction bases: 3. This CDR3 region has 14 residues.

This clone was found a few times. Given a much more abundant clone one base away, this may be a read error. The identical CDR3 is also encoded by other nucleotide sequences in the sample. The gene calls are TRBV30 and TRBJ1-2; possible D gene TRBD1, 6 bases. There are 12 residues in the CDR3. The V end lost 8 bases, the J end lost 11 bases, and 21 bases lay between the germline ends. CDR1 is GTSNPN and CDR2 is SVGIG in the germline V gene (reference sequence). The CDR3 region has the DNA TGTGCCCAAGAGGGGGGATCCTACGGATACACCTTC. Translating it yields CAQEGGSYGYTF.

This clone appeared once. V usage is TRBV10-3 and J usage is TRBJ2-5, with D tentatively TRBD2 (5 bases). The end of the DNA is better explained by TRBJ2-7, so the J call may be wrong. This CDR3 has 12 residues. Per germline, CDR1 ENHRY and CDR2 SYGVKD. In DNA form, the CDR3 reads TGTGCCATCAGTGAGGGAGGACTCGAGCAGTACTTC. Amino acids: CAISEGGLEQYF.

This clone was counted ten times or more. This rearrangement joins TRBV4-1 to TRBJ1-1, with D possibly matching TRBD1 (5 bases). Germline assignment: CDR1 MGHRA and CDR2 YSYEKL. The V end was cut by 4 bases, the J end by 4 bases, with 16 bases between. The CDR3 sequence is 15 residues long. DNA of the CDR3: TGCGCCAGCAGCCCGTTCAGCGGGGACGGCACTGAAGCTTTCTTT. It translates to CASSPFSGDGTEAFF.

This clone has just a few counts. The chain joins TRBV6-5 to TRBJ1-5; TRBD1 might be the D (6 bases). V was shortened by 6 bases and J by 6 bases, with 12 bases between the two germline ends. This CDR3 is 13 amino acids long. From germline, CDR1 is MNHEY and CDR2 SVGAGI. This chain's CDR3 is CASSQGSGQPQHF. The CDR3 nucleotides are TGTGCCAGCAGCCAGGGGTCGGGTCAGCCCCAGCATTTT.

The chain uses TRBV4-2 and TRBJ2-5; the match to TRBD2 covers 9 bases. The germline gives CDR1 LGHNA, CDR2 YNFKEQ. The J segment lost 1 base and the V segment lost 4 bases, leaving 10 bases of the junction unmatched. The CDR3 loop spans 17 amino acids. CDR3 protein: CASSRFGLAGSQETQYF. CDR3 sequence (DNA): TGTGCCAGCAGCCGCTTCGGGCTAGCGGGATCCCAAGAGACCCAGTACTTC.

In the case of this clone: A much larger clone sits a single nucleotide away, making a read error possible. In DNA, the CDR3 is TGTGCCAGCAGCCTATCTCCGAACTACGAGCAGTACTTC. Encoded protein: CASSLSPNYEQYF. This rearrangement joins TRBV7-9 to TRBJ2-7; D is unclear. The CDR3 runs to 13 residues. V was shortened by 5 bases and J by 3 bases, with 11 bases between the two germline ends. CDR1 SEHNR and CDR2 FQNEAQ come from the germline V gene (reference sequence).

This clone was observed a handful of times. The sample contains more than one DNA sequence encoding this CDR3. The V call is TRBV4-1, the J call TRBJ1-2, with D hard to call. This CDR3 has 15 amino acids. Trimming pared 4 bases from V and 4 bases from J, leaving 16 bases between. Germline values: CDR1 MGHRA, CDR2 YSYEKL. This chain's CDR3 is CASSPNTLGLYGYTF. CDR3 coding DNA: TGCGCCAGCAGCCCGAATACCTTAGGACTCTATGGCTACACCTTC.

The J gene is TRBJ2-7, the V gene TRBV7-9, with 9 nucleotides matching TRBD2. The CDR3 totals 14 residues. Germline trimming cut 4 bases from V and 6 bases from J; bases unmatched to any gene: 7. Germline lookup yields CDR1 SEHNR and CDR2 FQNEAQ (reference sequence). This chain's CDR3 is CASSSFSGSSEQYF. The CDR3 nucleotides are TGTGCCAGCAGCTCGTTTAGCGGGAGTAGCGAGCAGTACTTC.

Notes on this clone: This is likely an artifact of a read error, given a far larger clone one base away. Since the CDR3 does not end with the conserved phenylalanine or tryptophan, this likely comes from a read error. This chain links TRBV4-3 with TRBJ2-7; D is possibly TRBD2 (6 bases). The CDR3 is 16 amino acids. CDR1 LGHNA and CDR2 YSLEER come from the germline V gene. V lost 4 bases and J 4 bases, leaving 20 bases between the germline ends. CDR3 sequence (DNA): TGCGCCAGCAGCCCCAAGTCATGGAGGGCAGCGTACGAGCAGTACTCC. It translates to CASSPKSWRAAYEQYS.

The table lists this clone with a few counts. The chain's CDR3 is CASSPTPGTGHEQYF. For the CDR3, the DNA is TGTGCCAGCAGCCCCACCCCCGGGACAGGGCACGAGCAGTACTTC. The chain links TRBV7-7 to TRBJ2-7, with TRBD1 matching over 9 bases. CDR3 length equals 15 residues. Germline loops: CDR1 SSHAT, CDR2 FNYEAQ (reference sequence). Losses at the gene ends were 5 bases for V and 5 bases for J; bases not matched to a gene: 10.

This clone was observed many times. V usage is TRBV5-4 and J usage is TRBJ1-1, with TRBD1 identical over 8 bases. In germline, CDR1 is SGHNT, CDR2 YYREEE (reference sequence). After removal of 4 bases from V and 2 bases from J, the junction contained 4 bases not matched to a gene. The CDR3 extends over 14 amino acids. CDR3 sequence: CASSQGQVNTEAFF. CDR3 bases: TGTGCCAGCAGCCAGGGACAGGTTAACACTGAAGCTTTCTTT.

On this clone: Being one base from a much bigger clone, this may be a read error. The conserved phenylalanine or tryptophan normally closing the CDR3 is absent here, so this likely arose from a read error. J is TRBJ1-1 and V is TRBV29-1; a possible D gene is TRBD1 (6 bases). Germline-derived CDR1 and CDR2 are SQVTM and ANQGSEA. V lost 7 bases to trimming and J lost 5 bases, with 14 bases between them. The CDR3 totals 12 residues. CDR3 DNA: TGCAGCGCTTACTTCAGGGGTACTGAAGCTTTCTCT. Encoded protein: CSAYFRGTEAFS.

This clone was found a few times. V usage is TRBV29-1 and J usage is TRBJ1-5; D gene unclear. CDR3 size: 13 residues. The germline V and J ends were trimmed by 4 bases and 0 bases, with 7 bases remaining between them. The V gene's germline CDR1 is SQVTM and CDR2 ANQGSEA. CDR3 coding DNA: TGCAGCGTTGGGACGGATAGCAATCAGCCCCAGCATTTT. It translates to CSVGTDSNQPQHF.

The chain links TRBV30 to TRBJ1-1; D remains ambiguous. Trimming cost V 3 bases and J 1 base, with 9 bases left between them. CDR1 is GTSNPN and CDR2 is SVGIG in the germline V gene (reference sequence). The CDR3 has 13 residues. The CDR3 here is CAWRGMSNTEAFF. The DNA of the CDR3 is TGTGCCTGGAGGGGGATGTCGAACACTGAAGCTTTCTTT.

This chain uses TRBV19 with TRBJ2-7; the match to TRBD2 covers 11 bases. Germline assignment: CDR1 LNHDA and CDR2 SQIVND (reference sequence). The CDR3 covers 15 residues. V lost 4 bases and J lost 7; bases outside the gene matches: 9. CDR3 coding DNA: TGTGCCAGTAGTACACTAGCGGGAGCTAATAGAGAGCAGTACTTC. It codes for CASSTLAGANREQYF.

The V and J genes are TRBV7-6 and TRBJ2-5; no reliable D call. The CDR3 has 12 amino acids. The germline V gene encodes CDR1 SGHVS and CDR2 FNYEAQ. Trimming shortened V by 0 bases and J by 5 bases, and 4 bases separated the two germline ends. The CDR3: CASSLAVETQYF. For the CDR3, the DNA is TGTGCCAGCAGCTTAGCGGTTGAGACCCAGTACTTC.